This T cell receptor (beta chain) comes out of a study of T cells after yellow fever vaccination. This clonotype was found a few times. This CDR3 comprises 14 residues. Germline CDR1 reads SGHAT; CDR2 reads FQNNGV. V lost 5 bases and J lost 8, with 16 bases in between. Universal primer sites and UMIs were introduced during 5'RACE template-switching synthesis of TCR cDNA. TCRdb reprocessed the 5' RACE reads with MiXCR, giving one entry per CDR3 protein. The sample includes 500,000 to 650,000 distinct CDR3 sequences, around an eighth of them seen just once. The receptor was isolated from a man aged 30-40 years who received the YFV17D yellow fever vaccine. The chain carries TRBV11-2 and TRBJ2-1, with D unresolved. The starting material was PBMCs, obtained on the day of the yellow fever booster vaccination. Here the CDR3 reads CASSAKVPSDEQFF. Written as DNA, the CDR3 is TGTGCCAGCAGCGCCAAAGTCCCGAGCGATGAGCAGTTCTTC.